These 4 T cell receptor beta chains were sequenced from one sample in a study of blood T cell repertoires in COVID-19. The repertoire was sequenced with immunoSEQ multiplex PCR; TCRdb's copy has only in-frame clones and lacks some. The sample has 100,000 to 150,000 clones, around 87% seen once. The sample was peripheral blood. The receptors come from a man aged 50-59 years with acute or convalescent COVID-19.

This chain connects TRBV6-5 to TRBJ2-7; no definite D call. The CDR3 is made up of 10 amino acids. The germline gives CDR1 MNHEY, CDR2 SVGAGI. Trimming removed 6 bases from V and 11 bases from J, with 11 bases in between. CDR3 sequence (DNA): TGTGCCAGCAGACAAACTAAGAAGTACTTC. This encodes CASRQTKKYF.

This chain links TRBV25-1 with TRBJ2-1; TRBD2 agrees at 11 bases. The trim removed 8 bases at V and 3 bases at J, leaving 3 bases unmatched. This CDR3 is built from 14 residues. Germline V CDR1 and CDR2: MGHDK, SYGVNS. The CDR3 is CASGTSGNYNEQFF. DNA of the CDR3: TGTGCCAGCGGGACTAGCGGAAACTACAATGAGCAGTTCTTC.

J is TRBJ2-3 and V is TRBV19; D unclear. CDR1 and CDR2 (germline): LNHDA, SQIVND (reference sequence). V lost 8 bases, J lost 6 bases, and 12 bases lay in between. CDR3 length: 12 residues. The CDR3 bases are TGTGCCAGTTCCGCTCTAGGTGATACGCAGTATTTT. Protein product: CASSALGDTQYF.

This chain uses TRBV5-6 with TRBJ2-1; D remains unclear. Per the germline V gene, CDR1 is SGHDT and CDR2 is YYEEEE. V was pared by 4 bases and J by 2 bases, with 16 bases between. This CDR3 has 16 amino acids. This CDR3 is CASSPGSLVTYNEQFF. CDR3 sequence (DNA): TGTGCCAGCAGCCCCGGAAGCCTAGTCACCTACAATGAGCAGTTCTTC.